This record looks at one T cell receptor beta chain sequence and its context. Its antigen remains unknown. One junction end does not reproduce the germline sequence, and a read error may be involved. These data belong to a study of type 1 regulatory T cells. Study at large: T-allo10 is a Tr1-enriched, alloantigen-specific CD4 T cell product made in vitro.

A single record per CDR3 protein comes from TCRdb applying MiXCR to the reads. The data hold about 74,000 distinct CDR3 sequences, with around 68% observed a single time. Material for sequencing was cultured T cells, either the whole culture or a sorted T cell fraction (not recorded which). Subset specified: Tr1-enriched cell product generated in vitro against host alloantigens. The receptor was isolated from a human donor in good health.

This CDR3 reads CASSLSFGPKDHF. DNA of the CDR3: TGTGCCAGCAGCTTAAGTTTCGGGCCTAAAGACCATTTT. The chain has TRBV7-9 and TRBJ2-3; D unclear. Germline CDR1 is SEHNR and CDR2 is FQNEAQ (reference sequence). The CDR3 runs 13 residues.